This T cell receptor (beta chain) was observed in a study of T cell responses to AZD1222 COVID-19 vaccine (dated by TCRdb to the early 2020s). Regarding the study in general: A total of 230 to 250 trial participants underwent TCR sequencing, of whom 200 to 220 received two doses of AZD1222 and about 25 received two doses of the MenACWY control vaccine. Trial participants were enrolled by age into subgroups of 18-55, 56-69 and 70-plus years, and around 150, 29 and 61 TCR-sequenced participants, respectively, were included in these subgroups. Study-wide findings and limitations: Conclusions about previously exposed vaccinees are limited because only 6 or 7 AZD1222 recipients were SARS-CoV-2 seropositive at baseline. Reportedly, almost half of the unique spike-specific TCRs recognized epitopes lying outside the regions that are mutated in the B.1.351 and B.1.1.7 variants. Because no day 14 peak-response samples were available, repertoires were characterized only after the peak T cell response. The vaccine-associated CD4 TCRs covered the entire spike protein, and the dominant responses fell in regions 160-218 and 743-854. In the small 56-69-year group, the increase in depth fell short of significance, most likely because of low power. Spike-specific TCR breadth and depth rose significantly after two AZD1222 doses compared with day 0 and with MenACWY recipients. Most participants were white British and females outnumbered males, and the authors suggested that clonal diversity may have been underestimated.

The CDR3 regions of human TCRbeta chains were analyzed by immunosequencing. The paper's processing steps were these. TCRs in the repertoires were compared against a reference library of SARS-CoV-2-specific TCRs that had been generated with the MIRA antigen-specificity platform. Breadth was defined as the fraction of unique TCRs that were SARS-CoV-2-associated. Depth was defined as the fraction of total T cells that were SARS-CoV-2-associated. Using the MIRA data, each spike-specific TCR was mapped to the spike region that the TCR reacts to and placed in a CD4 or CD8 class. Log10-transformed breadth and depth values were compared by one-way ANOVA with Sidak's multiple comparisons tests. TCRdb obtained this table from immuneACCESS and retained in-frame rearrangements with V and J assigned. These tables miss some clones; where compared with another copy, unresolved V genes account for less than half of the shortfall, and the remainder is unexplained. The V and J calls and clone size come from that table; D and trimming were worked out from the DNA. This sample comprises 140,000 or so clones, 90% to 95% of them detected only once. The ten largest clones represent about 12% of the sample.

This clone came up once. Its antigen remains undetermined. No base quality information exists; no much larger clone differs at one position. Here V drops 5 bases and J drops 0 bases, and the junction holds 16 bases not matched to any gene. CDR3 length: 18 amino acids, cysteine to phenylalanine. Only CDR3 DNA is held: 54 bases, read in frame from base 1. CDR1 and CDR2 (SGHTA, FQGNSA) derive from the germline V gene. The time point label, as the study defines it: sample from adult after SARS-CoV-2 infection, after symptom onset. Two convalescent COVID-19 patients, sampled after symptom onset from adults with prior SARS-CoV-2 infection, were also TCR-sequenced for comparison.

The TCR originated in an adult who had recovered from COVID-19. Sequenced material: peripheral blood, taken after recovery from COVID-19. The V and J genes are TRBV7-2 and TRBJ2-7; TRBD2 agrees with 7 junctional bases. This receptor has the CDR3 CASSIGWDYRVLSYEQYF. The DNA sequence follows: TGTGCCAGCAGCATAGGATGGGACTACCGAGTTCTCTCCTACGAGCAGTACTTC.